This T cell receptor beta chain was captured in a study of T-cell memory formation after mild COVID-19 (dated by TCRdb to 2020 to 2023). Regarding the study in general: TCR sequence clusters from the two donors were largely donor specific. T-cell clones expanding and contracting after mild COVID-19 in two donors were tracked by longitudinal TCRalpha and TCRbeta repertoire sequencing. The cohort was made up of two young adult volunteers, one female and one male, who were previously healthy. Overall results and qualifications from the work: Clones that contracted from day 15 to 85 showed balanced CD4/CD8 phenotypes, whereas a second wave of clones that expanded from day 15 to 37 leaned towards CD4+. SARS-CoV-2 specificity was not confirmed for the second-wave clones peaking on day 37. Only a couple of mild cases were covered by the study, and larger cohorts that include severe cases with pre-infection samples were considered necessary. Some responding clones were found in pre-infection memory, which suggests that pre-existing cross-reactive memory T cells took part in the SARS-CoV-2 response. Contracting CD4+ clones turned up mainly in the CM and EM memory subsets, whereas EMRA was where CD8+ clones were enriched.

Measured from the cysteine to the phenylalanine, the CDR3 is 14 residues long. The only DNA kept is the CDR3, 42 bases in frame from the first base. V is clipped by 4 bases and J by 0 bases, and the sequence between their germline boundaries is 8 bases long. As concerns this clonotype: The specificity of this receptor is unknown. No base qualities exist here, and no much larger clone lies one base off it.

Ficoll-Paque density gradient centrifugation was the method used to isolate PBMCs. TCRdb lists the instrument as Illumina NovaSeq 6000. cDNA libraries for TCRalpha and TCRbeta were prepared by 5'RACE using constant-segment primers, with sample barcodes and unique molecular identifiers added. Trizol reagent was used to extract RNA from every sample. Libraries were amplified in two PCR steps, with a second sample barcode and Illumina TruSeq adapters added in the second step. Sequencing of the libraries was done on an Illumina NovaSeq, producing 2 x 150 bp paired-end reads. Under the source paper's analysis protocol: The reads were demultiplexed and collapsed into UMI-guided consensus sequences using migec v1.2.7. Using mixcr v2.1.11, the UMI consensuses were aligned to TRA and TRB V and J templates and assembled into clonotypes. A clonotype was counted as expanded or contracted only if both edgeR and NoisET called the change significant, with noise models trained on biological replicates. edgeR calls used a false discovery rate-adjusted p below 0.01 and a log2 fold-change threshold of 1. As an exploratory analysis of dynamics, PCA with hierarchical clustering was applied to max-normalized trajectories of the 1000 most abundant clonotypes. Each responding clone was given a CD4 or CD8 phenotype based on the CD4+ and CD8+ repertoires, which had been sequenced separately. In TCRdb, the public reads were trimmed at Q25 with fastp and aligned with MiXCR, with productive beta chains retained. Identical CDR3 proteins give one entry, which carries the most common genes and DNA. TCRdb assigned the V and J calls; the authors' analysis was not used. This sample comprises just under 550,000 distinct CDR3 sequences, about 20% of them detected only once. The ten most abundant clones make up about 12% of the sample.

This sequence originates from an adult woman who had mild COVID-19 (a few samples of this study predate the infection). The sample titles of this study are shuffled in the database, so cell type and time point are left out; the donor was told from shared clones. The chain was built from TRBV12-3 or TRBV12-4 and TRBJ2-3, with no confidently assigned D gene. Sequencing was carried out using PBMCs or a T cell subset sorted from them (not recorded which). CDR3 protein: CASSWILSTDTQYF. The nucleotides are TGTGCCAGCAGTTGGATACTTAGCACAGATACGCAGTATTTT.